The 30 T cell receptor beta chains below come from one sample, sequenced in a study of post-analysis software for immune sequencing data. General study points: Patients had higher frequencies than controls of roughly five TRBV segments, including TRBV5-6, TRBV5-1 and TRBV20-1.

Their specific antigens are unknown. Unique molecular identifiers were carried by the TCR beta cDNA libraries. Each CDR3 protein gets one entry after TCRdb re-called the PCR reads with MiXCR. The top ten clones hold around 10% of a sample with some 450,000 distinct CDR3 sequences, 40% to 55% of them seen once. The source material was blood. Receptors originate from a girl aged 10-17 years with multiple sclerosis.

V gene TRBV19 combines with J gene TRBJ2-7, with 9 bases that match TRBD1. Per germline, CDR1 LNHDA and CDR2 SQIVND (reference sequence). Germline trimming cut 1 base from V and 3 bases from J; bases unmatched to any gene: 4. The CDR3 is 15 amino acids. CDR3 nucleotides: TGTGCCAGTAGTATAGGACGGGGACAGGGCTACGAGCAGTACTTC. Translated: CASSIGRGQGYEQYF. Looking up the rest from reference TRBV19 and TRBJ2-7 gives the full variable domain: DGGITQSPKYLFRKEGQNVTLSCEQNLNHDAMYWYRQDPGQGLRLIYYSQIVNDFQKGDIAEGYSVSREKKESFPLTVTSAQKNPTAFYLCASSIGRGQGYEQYFGPGTRLTVT.

The rearrangement joins TRBV7-6 to TRBJ2-7; the D is unclear. Trimming left V 1 base short and J 7 bases short, with 14 bases between. Germline lookup yields CDR1 SGHVS and CDR2 FNYEAQ. This CDR3 is 14 amino acids long. For the CDR3, the DNA is TGTGCCAGCAGCTTAGATCCGGAATGGAATGAGCAGTACTTC. Translation gives CASSLDPEWNEQYF.

The V gene is TRBV7-6, the J gene TRBJ2-7, with D possibly matching TRBD2 (6 bases). The V gene lost 5 bases and the J gene lost 4 bases, with 21 bases spanning the gap. The germline V gene has CDR1 SGHVS and CDR2 FNYEAQ. This CDR3 region has 16 residues. This CDR3 is CASSPLIGGGEYEQYF. The CDR3, as DNA: TGTGCCAGCAGCCCCCTCATTGGGGGAGGCGAGTACGAGCAGTACTTC.

There are a few counts of this clonotype. The rearrangement links TRBV5-5 to TRBJ1-6; TRBD1 is a possible D gene (6 bases). Deletions cut 4 bases from V and 8 bases from J, with 16 bases between. CDR3 size: 15 residues. Germline lookup yields CDR1 SGHKS and CDR2 YYEKEE (reference sequence). The CDR3 protein is CASSTLRDTYSPLHF. In nucleotides, the CDR3 is TGTGCCAGCAGCACCCTCCGGGACACCTATTCACCCCTCCACTTT.

The table lists this clonotype with a few counts. The CDR3 spells CASSLAPGQGYYEQYF. The CDR3, as DNA: TGCGCCAGCAGCTTGGCTCCGGGACAGGGGTACTACGAGCAGTACTTC. This rearrangement joins TRBV5-1 to TRBJ2-7, with 10 bases matching TRBD1. CDR1 and CDR2 from the germline V gene are SGHRS and YFSETQ. This CDR3 is built from 16 residues. With 0 bases clipped from V and 3 bases from J, the junction kept 6 bases outside the gene matches.

The V gene is TRBV20-1, the J gene TRBJ2-6, with D possibly being TRBD2 (6 bases). The CDR3 has 14 amino acids. Germline lookup yields CDR1 DFQATT and CDR2 SNEGSKA (reference sequence). Trimming left V 6 bases short and J 4 bases short, with 13 bases between. The CDR3 region is CSAGTLGGANVLTF. CDR3 sequence (DNA): TGCAGTGCCGGGACTCTAGGAGGGGCCAACGTCCTGACTTTC.

The chain uses TRBV20-1 and TRBJ2-2; D gene ambiguous. V was pared by 5 bases and J by 1 base, with 11 bases between. CDR1 and CDR2 from the germline V gene are DFQATT and SNEGSKA (reference sequence). CDR3 length equals 14 residues. The CDR3 DNA reads as TGCAGTGCTCGAGGAGCGCTGAACACCGGGGAGCTGTTTTTT. Protein product: CSARGALNTGELFF.

The gene calls are TRBV7-9 and TRBJ2-7; D is perhaps TRBD1 or TRBD2 (6 bases each). Trimming removed 5 bases at V and 3 bases at J, with 26 bases between. Germline lookup yields CDR1 SEHNR and CDR2 FQNEAQ (reference sequence). The CDR3 consists of 18 residues. The CDR3 spells CASSPKGGQQNTLYEQYF. The DNA of the CDR3 is TGTGCCAGCAGCCCGAAGGGGGGACAACAGAACACTCTCTACGAGCAGTACTTC.

The chain links TRBV9 to TRBJ1-1; D possibly corresponds to TRBD1 (5 bases). V was clipped by 4 bases and J by 1 base, with 11 bases between them. Per germline, CDR1 SGDLS and CDR2 YYNGEE. The length of the CDR3 is 14 residues. CDR3 amino acids: CASSPGSANTEAFF. CDR3 in DNA: TGTGCCAGCAGCCCAGGGTCAGCGAACACTGAAGCTTTCTTT.

This sequence joins TRBV20-1 and TRBJ1-2, with D unclear. CDR1 is DFQATT and CDR2 is SNEGSKA in the germline V gene (reference sequence). The CDR3 is made up of 15 amino acids. Deletions cut 0 bases from V and 2 bases from J, with 13 bases between. CDR3 coding DNA: TGCAGTGCTAGAGATTTCTCCGGGAACAACTATGGCTACACCTTC. It specifies CSARDFSGNNYGYTF.

The chain joins TRBV4-1 to TRBJ2-7; a possible D gene is TRBD2 (6 bases). The CDR3 consists of 14 residues. The V end was cut by 3 bases, the J end by 4 bases, with 13 bases between. The germline gives CDR1 MGHRA, CDR2 YSYEKL. CDR3 in amino acids: CASSQRPTRYEQYF. DNA of the CDR3: TGCGCCAGCAGCCAGCGCCCGACTAGATACGAGCAGTACTTC.

The genes are TRBV7-2 and TRBJ2-4; 11 nucleotides align to TRBD2. There are 20 residues in the CDR3. With 0 bases clipped from V and 3 bases from J, the junction kept 13 bases outside the gene matches. CDR1 and CDR2 from the germline V gene are SGHTA and FQGNSA. DNA for the CDR3: TGTGCCAGCAGCTTAGCTTCGGGTAGCGGGAGGGGTGACGGCAAAAACATTCAGTACTTC. As protein: CASSLASGSGRGDGKNIQYF.

The chain links TRBV27 to TRBJ1-2; tentatively, D is TRBD1 (5 bases). V was shortened by 6 bases and J by 5 bases, with 13 bases between the two germline ends. The length of the CDR3 is 13 residues. The germline V gene has CDR1 MNHEY and CDR2 SMNVEV (reference sequence). CDR3 coding DNA: TGTGCCAGCAGATCCGGGACGTTATATGGCTACACCTTC. This sequence encodes CASRSGTLYGYTF.

Of note for this clonotype: A read error may account for a junction end that differs from germline. The V gene is TRBV7-9, the J gene TRBJ1-5; 11 nucleotides match TRBD1. Germline-derived CDR1 and CDR2 are SEHNR and FQNEAQ (reference sequence). This CDR3 region has 15 residues. In nucleotides, the CDR3 is TGTGCCGGCAGCGGGACAGGGGGTAGCAATCAGCCCCAGCATTTT. Protein sequence: CAGSGTGGSNQPQHF.

V gene TRBV7-2 combines with J gene TRBJ2-5; 7 bases are shared with TRBD2. The V gene end was trimmed by 6 bases and the J gene end by 3 bases; junction bases not matched to a gene: 7. Germline V gene sequence: CDR1 SGHTA, CDR2 FQGNSA. This CDR3 has 14 residues. CDR3 loop: CASSSRAGKETQYF. CDR3 nucleotide sequence: TGTGCCAGCAGTTCTCGAGCGGGAAAAGAGACCCAGTACTTC.

The chain carries TRBV9 and TRBJ2-1; 8 positions agree with TRBD2. The germline V gene encodes CDR1 SGDLS and CDR2 YYNGEE. Unmatched junction bases numbered 9, after V lost 4 bases and J lost 3 bases. The CDR3 has 16 residues. CDR3 DNA: TGTGCCAGCAGCCCCCGGGGAGCGGGAGACTACAATGAGCAGTTCTTC. Its translation is CASSPRGAGDYNEQFF.

V is TRBV6-5 and J is TRBJ1-2; no reliable D call. This CDR3 is built from 14 residues. The V gene's germline CDR1 is MNHEY and CDR2 SVGAGI. V dropped 4 bases and J dropped 4 bases, with 13 bases sitting between them. CDR3 amino acids: CASSFLKDGYGYTF. Here the CDR3 DNA reads TGTGCCAGCAGTTTCCTTAAGGACGGCTATGGCTACACCTTC.

V and J are TRBV6-5 and TRBJ2-7; perhaps TRBD2 as D (5 bases). The V gene lost 2 bases and the J gene lost 0 bases, with 14 bases spanning the gap. CDR3 length equals 16 residues. Germline V gene data show CDR1 as MNHEY and CDR2 as SVGAGI. The CDR3 coding sequence is TGTGCCAGCAGTTACAGAGGGCGGAGGAGCTCCTACGAGCAGTACTTC. Protein product: CASSYRGRRSSYEQYF.

The CDR3 sequence is CASSQDLVGRDKSGYTF. The CDR3 DNA sequence: TGTGCCAGCAGCCAAGATCTTGTTGGCAGGGATAAGAGTGGCTACACCTTC. This rearrangement joins TRBV3-1 to TRBJ1-2, with D maybe TRBD1 (5 bases). Trimming took 0 bases from V and 7 from J, leaving 21 bases between them. The CDR3 totals 17 residues. The germline V gene has CDR1 LGHDT and CDR2 YNNKEL (reference sequence).

The rearrangement joins TRBV29-1 to TRBJ1-1, with 9 bases fitting TRBD1. This CDR3 contains 13 residues. Germline V CDR1 and CDR2: SQVTM, ANQGSEA. The junction had 8 bases not matched to a gene; V was cut back by 6 bases and J by 6 bases. The CDR3 region is CSVPGQGGPEAFF. Here the CDR3 DNA reads TGCAGCGTCCCGGGACAGGGTGGTCCTGAAGCTTTCTTT.

This chain links TRBV7-9 with TRBJ2-3, with unresolved D. CDR3 size: 16 residues. Germline V gene sequence: CDR1 SEHNR, CDR2 FQNEAQ (reference sequence). V shed 7 bases and J shed 6 bases, with 23 bases lying between them. The CDR3 spells CASISRRAVLRDTQYF. In DNA form, the CDR3 reads TGTGCCAGCATCTCCCGAAGGGCAGTGCTTCGGGATACGCAGTATTTT.

This clonotype was counted between two and nine times. The rearrangement uses TRBV7-6 and TRBJ2-5; 7 nucleotides line up with TRBD2. This CDR3 region has 16 residues. The junction had 10 bases not matched to a gene; V was cut back by 2 bases and J by 4 bases. Germline V gene sequence: CDR1 SGHVS, CDR2 FNYEAQ. The CDR3 sequence: CASSLSGGRRGETQYF. Written as DNA, the CDR3 is TGTGCCAGCAGCTTAAGTGGCGGGAGACGAGGAGAGACCCAGTACTTC. The variable domain in full, completed from reference TRBV7-6 and TRBJ2-5, reads GAGVSQSPRYKVTKRGQDVALRCDPISGHVSLYWYRQALGQGPEFLTYFNYEAQQDKSGLPNDRFSAERPEGSISTLTIQRTEQRDSAMYRCASSLSGGRRGETQYFGPGTRLLVL.

This clonotype showed up just a few times. The V and J genes are TRBV5-1 and TRBJ2-7; the match to TRBD1 covers 8 bases. The V and J ends lost 4 bases and 2 bases, in that order; junction bases with no gene match: 8. CDR1 is SGHRS, CDR2 YFSETQ, per germline. The CDR3 loop spans 15 amino acids. DNA of the CDR3: TGCGCCAGCAGCCCGGGGACAGGACAAACCTACGAGCAGTACTTC. Its translation: CASSPGTGQTYEQYF.

The V gene is TRBV7-2, the J gene TRBJ2-7, with TRBD1 matching 8 bases. The CDR3 covers 14 residues. The V gene end was trimmed by 5 bases and the J gene end by 2 bases; junction bases not matched to a gene: 5. The germline gives CDR1 SGHTA, CDR2 FQGNSA. The CDR3 region has the DNA TGTGCCAGCAGCGCTGACAGGGGTACCTACGAGCAGTACTTC. This codes for CASSADRGTYEQYF.

This clonotype was picked up many times. V usage is TRBV27 and J usage is TRBJ2-7; TRBD2 agrees at 8 bases. The V segment lost 3 bases and the J segment 2 bases; nucleotides outside the gene matches: 0. Germline V gene data show CDR1 as MNHEY and CDR2 as SMNVEV (reference sequence). CDR3 length equals 13 residues. Here the CDR3 reads CASSFSGAYEQYF. For the CDR3, the DNA is TGTGCCAGCAGTTTTAGCGGGGCCTACGAGCAGTACTTC.

The chain combines TRBV5-4 with TRBJ2-3, with TRBD2 as a possible D gene (6 bases). V was trimmed by 0 bases and J by 1 base, leaving 15 bases between them. The germline V gene has CDR1 SGHNT and CDR2 YYREEE (reference sequence). CDR3 length: 17 amino acids. The CDR3 sequence is CASSLAGREIGTDTQYF. CDR3 bases: TGTGCCAGCAGCTTGGCCGGTCGGGAGATAGGCACAGATACGCAGTATTTT.

This chain joins TRBV29-1 and TRBJ2-5; D is possibly TRBD1 or TRBD2 (6 bases each). The DNA end favors TRBJ2-7, so the J call may be wrong. The germline gives CDR1 SQVTM, CDR2 ANQGSEA. CDR3 length: 13 residues. CDR3 DNA sequence: TGCAGCGTTGTTGGATTCAGGGGAGGCGAGCAGTACTTC. Amino acid sequence: CSVVGFRGGEQYF.

Note on this clonotype: This may be a read error: a much more frequent sequence differs by one nucleotide. This rearrangement joins TRBV10-3 to TRBJ2-1; D may match TRBD1 or TRBD2 (5 bases each). This CDR3 region has 13 residues. The germline gives CDR1 ENHRY, CDR2 SYGVKD. The CDR3 DNA sequence: TGTGCCACCCAACCTGGGGCTAGCAATGGGCAGTTCTTC. Protein product: CATQPGASNGQFF.

This chain uses TRBV27 with TRBJ2-1; 10 bases are a match to TRBD2. After removal of 1 base from V and 6 bases from J, the junction contained 3 bases not matched to a gene. This CDR3 spans 15 amino acids. In germline, CDR1 is MNHEY, CDR2 SMNVEV (reference sequence). This CDR3 reads CASSLWSSGSNEQFF. In nucleotides, the CDR3 is TGTGCCAGCAGTTTATGGTCTAGCGGGAGCAATGAGCAGTTCTTC.

The chain couples TRBV20-1 to TRBJ2-7; TRBD2 matches at 10 bases. The CDR3 is 17 residues long. Germline V gene sequence: CDR1 DFQATT, CDR2 SNEGSKA (reference sequence). Trimming removed 0 bases from V and 0 bases from J; junction bases left unmatched: 8. The CDR3 reads CSAREHQAGGYSYEQYF. CDR3 DNA: TGCAGTGCTAGAGAACACCAAGCGGGAGGGTACTCCTACGAGCAGTACTTC.